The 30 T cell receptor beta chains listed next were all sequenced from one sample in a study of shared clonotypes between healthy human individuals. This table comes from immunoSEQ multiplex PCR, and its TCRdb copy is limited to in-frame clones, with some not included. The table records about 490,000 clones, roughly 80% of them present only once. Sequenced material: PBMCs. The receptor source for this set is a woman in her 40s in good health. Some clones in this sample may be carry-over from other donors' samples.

CDR3 nucleotide sequence: TGTGCCAGCAGCTCCGACACCTTCGGAGACTATGGCTACACCTTC. The encoded protein is CASSSDTFGDYGYTF. J is TRBJ1-2 and V is TRBV5-4, with D uncertain. Germline V gives CDR1 SGHNT, CDR2 YYREEE (reference sequence). Trimming took 3 bases from V and 3 from J, leaving 15 bases between them. The CDR3 is 15 amino acids. The full variable domain, in which reference TRBV5-4 and TRBJ1-2 provide the parts outside the CDR3, is ETGVTQSPTHLIKTRGQQVTLRCSSQSGHNTVSWYQQALGQGPQFIFQYYREEENGRGNFPPRFSGLQFPNYSSELNVNALELDDSALYLCASSSDTFGDYGYTFGSGTRLTVV.

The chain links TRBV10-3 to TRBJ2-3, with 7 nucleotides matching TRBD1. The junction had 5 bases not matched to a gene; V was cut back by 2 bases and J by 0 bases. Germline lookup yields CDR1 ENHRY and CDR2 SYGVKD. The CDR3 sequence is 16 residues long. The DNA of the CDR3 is TGTGCCATCAGTGAGCCGGACAGGCGAAGCACAGATACGCAGTATTTT. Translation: CAISEPDRRSTDTQYF.

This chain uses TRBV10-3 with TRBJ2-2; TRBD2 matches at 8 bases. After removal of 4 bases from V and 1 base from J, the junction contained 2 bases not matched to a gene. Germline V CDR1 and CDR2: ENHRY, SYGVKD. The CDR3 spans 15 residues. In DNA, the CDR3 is TGTGCCATCAGTGTTGCGGGAGGGAACACCGGGGAGCTGTTTTTT. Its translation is CAISVAGGNTGELFF.

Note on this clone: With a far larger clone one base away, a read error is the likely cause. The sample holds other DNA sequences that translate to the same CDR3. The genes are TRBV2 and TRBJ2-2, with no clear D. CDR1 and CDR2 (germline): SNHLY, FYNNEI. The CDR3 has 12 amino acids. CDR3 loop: CASRPYTGELFF. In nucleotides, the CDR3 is TGTGCAAGCAGGCCCTACACCGGGGAGCTGTTTTTT.

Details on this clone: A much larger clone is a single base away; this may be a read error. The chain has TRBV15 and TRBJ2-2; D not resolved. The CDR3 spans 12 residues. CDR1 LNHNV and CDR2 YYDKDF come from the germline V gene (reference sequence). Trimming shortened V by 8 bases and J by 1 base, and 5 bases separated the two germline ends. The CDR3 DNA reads TGTGCCACCCGTCGGAACACCGGGGAGCTGTTTTTT. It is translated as CATRRNTGELFF. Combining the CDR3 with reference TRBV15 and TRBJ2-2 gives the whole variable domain DAMVIQNPRYQVTQFGKPVTLSCSQTLNHNVMYWYQQKSSQAPKLLFHYYDKDFNNEADTPDNFQSRRPNTSFCFLDIRSPGLGDTAMYLCATRRNTGELFFGEGSRLTVL.

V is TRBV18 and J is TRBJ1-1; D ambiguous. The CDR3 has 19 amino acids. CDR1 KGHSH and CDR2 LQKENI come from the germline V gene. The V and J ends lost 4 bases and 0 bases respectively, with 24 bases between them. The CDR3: CASSRIPPEAAMMNTEAFF. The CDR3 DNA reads TGTGCCAGCTCACGGATCCCCCCCGAGGCGGCGATGATGAACACTGAAGCTTTCTTT.

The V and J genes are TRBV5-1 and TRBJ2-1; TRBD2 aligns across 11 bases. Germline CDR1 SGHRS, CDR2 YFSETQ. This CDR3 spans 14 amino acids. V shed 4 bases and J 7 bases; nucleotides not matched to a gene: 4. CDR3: CASSRSGRGNEQFF. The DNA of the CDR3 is TGCGCCAGCAGCCGTAGCGGGAGGGGGAATGAGCAGTTCTTC.

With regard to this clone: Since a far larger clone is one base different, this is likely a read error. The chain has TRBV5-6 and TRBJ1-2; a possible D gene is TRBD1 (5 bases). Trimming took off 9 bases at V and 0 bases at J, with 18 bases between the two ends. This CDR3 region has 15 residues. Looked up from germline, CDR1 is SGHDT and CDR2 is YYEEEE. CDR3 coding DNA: TGTGCCACCCGAAGACAGACGCGGGCTAACTATGGCTACACCTTC. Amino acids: CATRRQTRANYGYTF.

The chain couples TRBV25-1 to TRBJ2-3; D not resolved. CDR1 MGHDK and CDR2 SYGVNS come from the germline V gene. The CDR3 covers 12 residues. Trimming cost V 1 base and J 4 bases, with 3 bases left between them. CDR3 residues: CASSESADTQYF. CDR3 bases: TGTGCCAGCAGTGAATCCGCAGATACGCAGTATTTT.

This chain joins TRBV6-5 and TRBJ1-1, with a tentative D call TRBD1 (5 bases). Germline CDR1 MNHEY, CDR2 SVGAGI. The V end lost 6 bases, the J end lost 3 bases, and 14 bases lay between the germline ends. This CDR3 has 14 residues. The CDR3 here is CASSKSGRDTEAFF. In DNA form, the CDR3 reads TGTGCCAGCAGCAAAAGCGGCAGGGACACTGAAGCTTTCTTT.

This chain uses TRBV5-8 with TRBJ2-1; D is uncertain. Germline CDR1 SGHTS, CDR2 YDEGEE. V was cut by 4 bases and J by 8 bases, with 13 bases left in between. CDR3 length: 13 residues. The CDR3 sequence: CASSLSRRYEQFF. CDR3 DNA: TGTGCCAGCAGCCTGTCTAGGCGTTATGAGCAGTTCTTC.

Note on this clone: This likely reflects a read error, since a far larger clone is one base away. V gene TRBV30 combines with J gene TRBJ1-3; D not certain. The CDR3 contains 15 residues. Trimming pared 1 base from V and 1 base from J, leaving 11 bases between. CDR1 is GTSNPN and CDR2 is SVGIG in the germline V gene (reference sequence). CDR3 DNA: TGTGCCTGGAGTGCGTACAGACATTCTGGAAACACCATATATTTT. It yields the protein CAWSAYRHSGNTIYF.

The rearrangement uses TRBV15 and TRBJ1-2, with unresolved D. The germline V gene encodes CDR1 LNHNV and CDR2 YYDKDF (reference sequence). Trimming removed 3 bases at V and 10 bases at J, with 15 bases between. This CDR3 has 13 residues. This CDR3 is CATSSGRISLYTF. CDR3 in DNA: TGTGCCACCAGCAGCGGAAGGATATCCCTCTACACCTTC.

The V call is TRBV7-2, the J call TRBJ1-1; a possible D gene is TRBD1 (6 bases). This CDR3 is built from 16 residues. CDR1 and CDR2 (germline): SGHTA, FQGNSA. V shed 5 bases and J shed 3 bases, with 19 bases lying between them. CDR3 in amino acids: CASSKDRDTGYTEAFF. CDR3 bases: TGTGCCAGCAGCAAAGACCGGGACACCGGCTACACTGAAGCTTTCTTT.

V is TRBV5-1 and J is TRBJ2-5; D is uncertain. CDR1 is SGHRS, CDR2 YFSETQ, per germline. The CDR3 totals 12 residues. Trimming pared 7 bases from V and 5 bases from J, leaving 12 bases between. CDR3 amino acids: CASRGDRETQYF. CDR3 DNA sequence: TGCGCCAGCCGTGGGGATAGGGAGACCCAGTACTTC.

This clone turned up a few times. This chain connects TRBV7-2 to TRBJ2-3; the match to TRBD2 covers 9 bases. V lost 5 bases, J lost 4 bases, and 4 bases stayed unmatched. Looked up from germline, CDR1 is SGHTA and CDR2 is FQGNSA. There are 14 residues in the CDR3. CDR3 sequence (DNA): TGTGCCAGCAGCGTGGGACTAGCTGCAGATACGCAGTATTTT. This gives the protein CASSVGLAADTQYF.

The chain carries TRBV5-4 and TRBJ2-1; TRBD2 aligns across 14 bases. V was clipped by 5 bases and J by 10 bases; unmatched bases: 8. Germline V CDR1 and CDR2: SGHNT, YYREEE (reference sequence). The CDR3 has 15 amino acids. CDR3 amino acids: CASSPGTSGRMEQFF. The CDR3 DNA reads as TGTGCCAGCAGTCCCGGGACTAGCGGGAGAATGGAGCAGTTCTTC.

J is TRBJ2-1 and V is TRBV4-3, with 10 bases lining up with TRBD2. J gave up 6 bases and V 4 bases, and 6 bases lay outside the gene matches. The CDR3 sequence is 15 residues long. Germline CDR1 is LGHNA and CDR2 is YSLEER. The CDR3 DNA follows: TGCGCCAGCAGCCCCGACAGCGGGAGGGCCAATGAGCAGTTCTTC. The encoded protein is CASSPDSGRANEQFF.

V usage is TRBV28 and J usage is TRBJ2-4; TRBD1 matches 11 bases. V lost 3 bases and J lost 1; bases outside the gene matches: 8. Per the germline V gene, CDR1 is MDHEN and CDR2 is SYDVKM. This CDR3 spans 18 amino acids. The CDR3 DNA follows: TGTGCCAGCAGTTTTGCGGGACAGGGGGGGAAGGCCAAAAACATTCAGTACTTC. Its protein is CASSFAGQGGKAKNIQYF.

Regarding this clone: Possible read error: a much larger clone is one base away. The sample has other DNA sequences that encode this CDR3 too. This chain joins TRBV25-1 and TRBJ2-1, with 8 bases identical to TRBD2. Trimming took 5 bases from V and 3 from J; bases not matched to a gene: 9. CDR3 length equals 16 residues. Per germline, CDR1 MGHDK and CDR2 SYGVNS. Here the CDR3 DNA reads TGTGCCAGCAGTCCGGCTGGGACTAGGGGCTACAATGAGCAGTTCTTC. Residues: CASSPAGTRGYNEQFF.

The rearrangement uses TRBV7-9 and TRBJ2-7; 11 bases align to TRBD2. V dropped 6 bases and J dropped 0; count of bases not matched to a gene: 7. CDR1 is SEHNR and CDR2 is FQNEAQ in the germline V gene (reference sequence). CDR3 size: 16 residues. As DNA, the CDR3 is TGTGCCAGCAGTTTAACTACTAGCGGGAGCTCCTACGAGCAGTACTTC. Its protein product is CASSLTTSGSSYEQYF.

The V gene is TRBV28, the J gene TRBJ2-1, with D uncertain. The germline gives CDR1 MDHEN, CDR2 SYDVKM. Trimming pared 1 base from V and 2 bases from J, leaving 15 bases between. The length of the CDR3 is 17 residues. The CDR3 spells CASSLSRNSPPYNEQFF. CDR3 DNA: TGTGCCAGCAGTTTATCCCGGAACAGCCCACCCTACAATGAGCAGTTCTTC.

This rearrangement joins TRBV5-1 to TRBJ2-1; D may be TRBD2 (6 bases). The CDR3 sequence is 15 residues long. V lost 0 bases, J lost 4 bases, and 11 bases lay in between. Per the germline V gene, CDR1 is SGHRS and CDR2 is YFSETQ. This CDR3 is CASSLGIGGYNEQFF. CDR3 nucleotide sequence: TGCGCCAGCAGCTTGGGTATCGGGGGTTACAATGAGCAGTTCTTC.

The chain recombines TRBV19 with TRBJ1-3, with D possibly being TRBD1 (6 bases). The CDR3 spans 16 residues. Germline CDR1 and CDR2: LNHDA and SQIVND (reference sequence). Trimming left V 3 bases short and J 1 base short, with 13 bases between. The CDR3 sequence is CASSIPKGESGNTIYF. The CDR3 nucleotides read TGTGCCAGTAGTATTCCGAAGGGGGAATCTGGAAACACCATATATTTT.

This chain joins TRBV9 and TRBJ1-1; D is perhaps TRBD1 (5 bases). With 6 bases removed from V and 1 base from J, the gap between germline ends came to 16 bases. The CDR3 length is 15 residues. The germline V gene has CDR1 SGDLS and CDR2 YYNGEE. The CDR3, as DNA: TGTGCCAGCACCCCTTTTCTCCAGGGGAACACTGAAGCTTTCTTT. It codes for CASTPFLQGNTEAFF.

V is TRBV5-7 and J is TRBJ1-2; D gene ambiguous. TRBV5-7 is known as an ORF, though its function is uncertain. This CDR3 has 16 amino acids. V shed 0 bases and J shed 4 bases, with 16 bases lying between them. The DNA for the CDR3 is TGTGCCAGCAGCTTGGAACGGGTCGACCCTATCTATGGCTACACCTTC. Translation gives CASSLERVDPIYGYTF.

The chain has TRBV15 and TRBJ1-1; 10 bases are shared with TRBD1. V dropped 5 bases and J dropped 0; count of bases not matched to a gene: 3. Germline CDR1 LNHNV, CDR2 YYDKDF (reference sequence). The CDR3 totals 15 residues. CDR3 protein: CATSLTGGLNTEAFF. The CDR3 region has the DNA TGTGCCACCAGCTTGACAGGGGGCTTGAACACTGAAGCTTTCTTT.

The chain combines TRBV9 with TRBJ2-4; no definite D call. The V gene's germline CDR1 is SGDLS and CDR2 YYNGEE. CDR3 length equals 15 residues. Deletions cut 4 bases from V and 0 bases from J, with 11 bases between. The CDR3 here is CASSQEILAKNIQYF. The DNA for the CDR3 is TGTGCCAGCAGCCAAGAGATCTTAGCCAAAAACATTCAGTACTTC.

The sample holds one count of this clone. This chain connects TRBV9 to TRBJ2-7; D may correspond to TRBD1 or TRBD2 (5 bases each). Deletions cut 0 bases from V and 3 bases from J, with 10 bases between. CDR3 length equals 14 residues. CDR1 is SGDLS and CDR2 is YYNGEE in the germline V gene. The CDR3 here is CASSVGGDVYEQYF. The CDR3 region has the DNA TGTGCCAGCAGCGTAGGAGGGGACGTCTACGAGCAGTACTTC.

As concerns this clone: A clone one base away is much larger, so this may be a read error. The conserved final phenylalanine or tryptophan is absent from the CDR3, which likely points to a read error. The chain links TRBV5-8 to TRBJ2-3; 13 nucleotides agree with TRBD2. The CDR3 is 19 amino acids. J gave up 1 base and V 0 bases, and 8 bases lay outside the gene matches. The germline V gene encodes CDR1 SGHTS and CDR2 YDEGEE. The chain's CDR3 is CASSLEGTSGVAGTDTQYL. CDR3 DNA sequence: TGTGCCAGCAGCTTGGAAGGGACTAGCGGGGTGGCTGGCACAGATACGCAGTATCTT.